This T cell receptor (beta chain) was identified during a study of OX40 agonist ivuxolimab in advanced cancers. Study information: Partial response was recorded in three patients: one hepatocellular carcinoma and two cutaneous melanoma cases. Points from the study as a whole: Expanded clones were, on average, more numerous in CD8+ T cells than in CD4+. Clonal expansion among partial responders at 0.1-3.0 mg/kg ranked near the lowest.

Trimming stripped 0 bases from V and 3 bases from J, with 6 bases between. CDR3 length: 14 residues. Germline loops: CDR1 ENHRY, CDR2 SYGVKD. Clones were sequenced by immunoSEQ multiplex PCR, and TCRdb holds only the in-frame ones, with some missing. The sample yields 80,000 to 95,000 clones, around 90% seen once. Autoimmune disease history or systemic immunosuppression disqualified patients. Comment on this clone: Its antigen is unknown.

This TCR was recovered from an adult with an advanced solid tumor such as melanoma, head and neck, liver or kidney cancer. This specimen consisted of CD4+ or CD8+ T cells sorted from blood, obtained in a trial of the OX40 agonist ivuxolimab. The chain uses TRBV10-3 and TRBJ2-1; D ambiguous. CDR3 sequence: CAISESANYNEQFF. For the CDR3, the DNA is TGTGCCATCAGTGAGTCGGCCAACTACAATGAGCAGTTCTTC.